This TCR beta chain came from a study of spatial heterogeneity in lung cancer. The time point: sample taken at primary tumor resection. Study outcomes and limitations: Counts of expanded intratumoral alpha and beta TCRs tracked tumor mutation counts.

The CDR3 loop spans 15 amino acids. Trimming cost V 6 bases and J 0 bases, with 9 bases left between them. In germline, CDR1 is MNHEY, CDR2 SVGAGI. TCRdb called the 5' RACE reads again in MiXCR, with one record for every CDR3 protein. Of around 19,000 distinct CDR3 sequences listed, about a sixth are singletons. By share, this clonotype ranks as medium-sized. Its antigen remains unknown. This chain uses TRBV6-5 with TRBJ2-6; the D gene is possibly TRBD2 (6 bases). This sample comprised lung tumor tissue, obtained at surgery. This clonotype originated in a female donor with early-stage non-small cell lung cancer. CDR3 DNA sequence: TGTGCCAGCAGCCCCGGGAGCTCTGGGGCCAACGTCCTGACTTTC. This gives the protein CASSPGSSGANVLTF.